These 3 T cell receptor beta chains share one sample of origin, sequenced in a study of cytomegalovirus exposure and HLA in healthy donors (dated by TCRdb to between 2016 and 2019). To prepare the library, the immunoSEQ multiplex PCR assay was applied. A mixture of 60 forward primers for TCR Vbeta segments and 13 reverse primers for TCR Jbeta segments was used in the multiplex PCR. TCRdb provides this immuneACCESS table in a form limited to in-frame rearrangements. Some clones are lacking; in checked studies, under half of them reflect an unresolved V gene, and why the rest are absent is not known. In this sample the table shows 200,000 to 250,000 clones, 65% to 85% of which occur a single time. The top ten clones comprise about 3% of the sample. Material for sequencing was PBMCs. Receptors were obtained from a man aged 25-45 years in good health and CMV-seronegative.

V gene TRBV7-3 combines with J gene TRBJ1-1; tentative D call: TRBD1 (5 bases). Germline-derived CDR1 and CDR2 are SGHTA and FQGTGA. Trimming stripped 3 bases from V and 2 bases from J, with 7 bases between. This CDR3 is 13 amino acids long. The CDR3 region is CASSFTGNTEAFF. For the CDR3, the DNA is TGTGCCAGCAGCTTTACAGGTAACACTGAAGCTTTCTTT.

V gene TRBV25-1 combines with J gene TRBJ2-4; D not certain. V gave up 3 bases and J gave up 0 bases, with 6 bases separating them. The germline CDR1 and CDR2 sequences are MGHDK and SYGVNS. The CDR3 is 14 residues long. The CDR3 region has the DNA TGTGCCAGCAGTGATTCTCTAGCCAAAAACATTCAGTACTTC. Translated: CASSDSLAKNIQYF.

The rearrangement links TRBV19 to TRBJ1-1; no definite D call. CDR3 length: 15 amino acids. The germline gives CDR1 LNHDA, CDR2 SQIVND (reference sequence). The V end was cut by 6 bases, the J end by 3 bases, with 17 bases between. CDR3 sequence: CASRTDGGGYTEAFF. The DNA for the CDR3 is TGTGCCAGTAGGACGGACGGAGGCGGATACACTGAAGCTTTCTTT.